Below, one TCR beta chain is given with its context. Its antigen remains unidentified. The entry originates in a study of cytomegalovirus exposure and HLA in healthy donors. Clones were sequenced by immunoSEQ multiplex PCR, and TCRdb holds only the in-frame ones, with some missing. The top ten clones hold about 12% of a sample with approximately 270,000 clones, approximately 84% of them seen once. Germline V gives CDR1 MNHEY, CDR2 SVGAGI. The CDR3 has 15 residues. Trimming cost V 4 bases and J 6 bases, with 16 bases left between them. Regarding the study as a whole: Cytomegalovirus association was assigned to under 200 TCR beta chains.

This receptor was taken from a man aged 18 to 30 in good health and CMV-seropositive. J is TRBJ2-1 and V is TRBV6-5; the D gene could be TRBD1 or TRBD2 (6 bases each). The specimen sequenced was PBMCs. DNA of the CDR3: TGTGCCAGCAGTTGGGGCCAAGAGGGGGGCAATGAGCAGTTCTTC. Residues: CASSWGQEGGNEQFF.